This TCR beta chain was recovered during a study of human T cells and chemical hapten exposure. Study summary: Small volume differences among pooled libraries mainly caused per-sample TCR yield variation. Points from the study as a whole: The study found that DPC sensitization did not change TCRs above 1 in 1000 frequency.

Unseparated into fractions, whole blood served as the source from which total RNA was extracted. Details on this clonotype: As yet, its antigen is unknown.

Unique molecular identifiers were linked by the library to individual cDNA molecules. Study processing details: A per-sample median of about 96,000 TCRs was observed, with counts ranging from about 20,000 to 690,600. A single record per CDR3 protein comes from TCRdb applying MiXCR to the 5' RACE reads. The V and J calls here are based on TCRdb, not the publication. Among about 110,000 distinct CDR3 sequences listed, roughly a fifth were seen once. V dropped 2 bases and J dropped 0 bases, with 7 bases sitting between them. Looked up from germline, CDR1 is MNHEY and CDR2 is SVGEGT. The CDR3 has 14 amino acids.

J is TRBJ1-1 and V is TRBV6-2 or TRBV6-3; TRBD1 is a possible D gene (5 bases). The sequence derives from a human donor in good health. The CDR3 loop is CASSYRGMNTEAFF. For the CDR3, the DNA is TGTGCCAGCAGTTACAGGGGAATGAACACTGAAGCTTTCTTT.